The entry below gives a single T cell receptor beta chain sequence along with its context. This table comes from immunoSEQ multiplex PCR, and its TCRdb copy is limited to in-frame clones, with some not included. The sample has about 160,000 clones, around 85% seen once; the top ten hold under 4%. This record belongs to a study of blood T cell repertoires in COVID-19. The CDR3 spans 15 residues. CDR1 is MDHEN, CDR2 SYDVKM, per germline. Losses at the gene ends were 4 bases for V and 9 bases for J; bases not matched to a gene: 7. Sequencing input: peripheral blood. The receptor comes from a human donor with acute or convalescent COVID-19. The donor label of this sample is uncertain. The chain uses TRBV28 and TRBJ1-6; 9 bases fit TRBD1. The DNA for the CDR3 is TGTGCCAGCAGTTCTAAGGGACAGGGCGCTTCACCCCTCCACTTT. It specifies CASSSKGQGASPLHF.